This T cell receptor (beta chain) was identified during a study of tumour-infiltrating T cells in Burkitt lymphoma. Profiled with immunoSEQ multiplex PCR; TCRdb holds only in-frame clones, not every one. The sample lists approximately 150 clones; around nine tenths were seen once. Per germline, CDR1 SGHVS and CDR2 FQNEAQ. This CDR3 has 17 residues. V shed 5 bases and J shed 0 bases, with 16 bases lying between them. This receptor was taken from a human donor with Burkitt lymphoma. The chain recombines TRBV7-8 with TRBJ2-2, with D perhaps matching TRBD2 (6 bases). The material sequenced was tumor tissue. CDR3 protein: CASSVPSAHANTGELFF. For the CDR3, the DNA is TGTGCCAGCAGCGTCCCTAGCGCCCACGCGAACACCGGGGAGCTGTTTTTT.